This T cell receptor (beta chain) originates from a study of cytomegalovirus exposure and HLA in healthy donors. About the research overall: An earlier analysis identified 120 million or so unique TCR beta sequences in 150 million to 200 million T cells. Study-wide points: Some TCR beta chains (roughly 160 of them) were listed as cytomegalovirus-associated. Earlier findings revealed that most TCR beta V segments proved productive either about 87% or about 30% of the time.

The PCR employed 60 Vbeta primers together with 13 Jbeta primers. Method: immunoSEQ multiplex PCR; TCRdb's copy keeps in-frame clones and lacks some. The table records about 140,000 clones, roughly 80% of them present only once. Germline V gene sequence: CDR1 PRHDT, CDR2 FYEKMQ (reference sequence). V was pared by 9 bases and J by 8 bases, with 22 bases between. The CDR3 is 14 amino acids. This clone counts as medium-sized. Its cognate antigen is unknown. The sample taken for sequencing was PBMCs. The V gene is TRBV13, the J gene TRBJ1-2; D is uncertain. The receptor was isolated from a man between 35 and 55 years old in good health and CMV-seronegative. CDR3 amino acids: CASVQRLSIWGYTF. The CDR3 DNA reads TGTGCCAGTGTCCAGCGACTCTCCATCTGGGGCTACACCTTC. The full variable domain, with the rest looked up from reference TRBV13 and TRBJ1-2, is AAGVIQSPRHLIKEKRETATLKCYPIPRHDTVYWYQQGPGQDPQFLISFYEKMQSDKGSIPDRFSAQQFSDYHSELNMSSLELGDSALYFCASVQRLSIWGYTFGSGTRLTVV.